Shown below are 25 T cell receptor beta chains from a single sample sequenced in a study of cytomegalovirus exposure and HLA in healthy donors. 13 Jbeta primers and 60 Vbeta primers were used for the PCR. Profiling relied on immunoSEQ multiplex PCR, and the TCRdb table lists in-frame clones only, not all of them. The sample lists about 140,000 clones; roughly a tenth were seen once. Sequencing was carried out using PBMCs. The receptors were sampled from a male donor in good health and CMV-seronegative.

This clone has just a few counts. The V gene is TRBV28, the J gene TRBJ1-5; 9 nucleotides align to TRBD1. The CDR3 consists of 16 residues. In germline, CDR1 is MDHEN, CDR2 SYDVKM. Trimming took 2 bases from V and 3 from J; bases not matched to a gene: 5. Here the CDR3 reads CASSLLQGADNQPQHF. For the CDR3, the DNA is TGTGCCAGCAGTTTACTACAGGGGGCGGACAATCAGCCCCAGCATTTT.

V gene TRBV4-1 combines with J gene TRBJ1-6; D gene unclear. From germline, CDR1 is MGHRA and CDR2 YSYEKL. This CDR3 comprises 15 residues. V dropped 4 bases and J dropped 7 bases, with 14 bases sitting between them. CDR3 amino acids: CASSPLEGGNSPLHF. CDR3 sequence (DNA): TGCGCCAGCAGCCCCCTGGAGGGAGGGAATTCACCCCTCCACTTT.

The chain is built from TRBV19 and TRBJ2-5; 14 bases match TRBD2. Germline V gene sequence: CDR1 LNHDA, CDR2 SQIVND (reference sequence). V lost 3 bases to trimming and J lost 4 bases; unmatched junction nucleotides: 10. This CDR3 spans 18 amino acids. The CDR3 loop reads CASSISATSGGVRETQYF. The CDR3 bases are TGTGCCAGTAGTATCTCCGCGACTAGCGGGGGGGTAAGAGAGACCCAGTACTTC.

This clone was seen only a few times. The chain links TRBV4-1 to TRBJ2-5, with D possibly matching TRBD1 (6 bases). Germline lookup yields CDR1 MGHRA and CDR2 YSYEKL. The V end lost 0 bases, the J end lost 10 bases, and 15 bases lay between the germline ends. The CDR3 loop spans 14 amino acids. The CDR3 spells CASSQDTGTRDQYF. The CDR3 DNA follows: TGCGCCAGCAGCCAAGATACAGGGACCAGGGACCAGTACTTC.

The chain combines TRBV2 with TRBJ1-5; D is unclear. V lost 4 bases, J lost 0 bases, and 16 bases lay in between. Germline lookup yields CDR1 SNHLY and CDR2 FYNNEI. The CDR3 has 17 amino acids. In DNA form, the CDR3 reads TGTGCCAGCAGTGTGATGAGCTTAACTTATAGCAATCAGCCCCAGCATTTT. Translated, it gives CASSVMSLTYSNQPQHF.

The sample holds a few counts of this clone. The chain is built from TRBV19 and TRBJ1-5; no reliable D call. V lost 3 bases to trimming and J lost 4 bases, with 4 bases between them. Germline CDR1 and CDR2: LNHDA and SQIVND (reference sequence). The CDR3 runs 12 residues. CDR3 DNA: TGTGCCAGTAGTATCCTTAATCAGCCCCAGCATTTT. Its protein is CASSILNQPQHF.

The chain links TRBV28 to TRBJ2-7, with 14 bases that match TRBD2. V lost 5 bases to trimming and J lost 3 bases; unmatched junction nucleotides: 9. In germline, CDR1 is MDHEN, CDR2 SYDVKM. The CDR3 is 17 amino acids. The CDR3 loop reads CASSGTSGGTTGYEQYF. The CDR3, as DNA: TGTGCCAGCAGTGGGACTAGCGGGGGCACCACGGGCTACGAGCAGTACTTC.

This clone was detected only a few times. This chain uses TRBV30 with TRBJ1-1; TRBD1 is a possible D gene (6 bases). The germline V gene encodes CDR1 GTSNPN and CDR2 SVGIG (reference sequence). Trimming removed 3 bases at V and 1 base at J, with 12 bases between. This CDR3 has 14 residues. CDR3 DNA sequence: TGTGCCTGGAGCCTGGGACAACCGAACACTGAAGCTTTCTTT. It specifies CAWSLGQPNTEAFF.

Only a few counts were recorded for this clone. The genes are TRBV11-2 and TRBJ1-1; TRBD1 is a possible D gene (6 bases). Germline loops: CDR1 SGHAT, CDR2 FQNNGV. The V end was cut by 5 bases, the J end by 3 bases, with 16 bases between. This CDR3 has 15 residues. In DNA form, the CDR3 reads TGTGCCAGCAGCCTCGGACAGCTACTTTACACTGAAGCTTTCTTT. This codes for CASSLGQLLYTEAFF.

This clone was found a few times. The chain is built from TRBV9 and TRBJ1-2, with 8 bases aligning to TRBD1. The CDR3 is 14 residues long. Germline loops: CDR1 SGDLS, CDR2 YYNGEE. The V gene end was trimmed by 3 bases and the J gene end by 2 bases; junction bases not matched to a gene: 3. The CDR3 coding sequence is TGTGCCAGCAGCGCCCGGACAGGGAACTATGGCTACACCTTC. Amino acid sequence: CASSARTGNYGYTF.

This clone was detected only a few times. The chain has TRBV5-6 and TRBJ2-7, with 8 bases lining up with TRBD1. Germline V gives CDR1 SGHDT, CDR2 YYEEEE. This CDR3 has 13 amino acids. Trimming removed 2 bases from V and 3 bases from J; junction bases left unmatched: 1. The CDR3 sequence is CASSFTGGYEQYF. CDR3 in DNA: TGTGCCAGCAGCTTCACAGGGGGCTACGAGCAGTACTTC.

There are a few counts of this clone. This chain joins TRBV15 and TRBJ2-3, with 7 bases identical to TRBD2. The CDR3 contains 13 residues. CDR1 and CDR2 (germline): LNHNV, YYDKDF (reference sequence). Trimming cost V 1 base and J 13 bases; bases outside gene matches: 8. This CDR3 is CATSRGERDREYF. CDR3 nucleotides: TGTGCCACCAGCAGAGGAGAGCGGGATCGCGAGTATTTT.

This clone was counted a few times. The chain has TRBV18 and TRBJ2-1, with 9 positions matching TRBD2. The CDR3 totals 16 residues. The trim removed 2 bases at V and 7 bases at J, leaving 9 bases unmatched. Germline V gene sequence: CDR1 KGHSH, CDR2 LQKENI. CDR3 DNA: TGTGCCAGCTCACCAACTGATAGCGGGAGTTTAAATGAGCAGTTCTTC. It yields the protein CASSPTDSGSLNEQFF.

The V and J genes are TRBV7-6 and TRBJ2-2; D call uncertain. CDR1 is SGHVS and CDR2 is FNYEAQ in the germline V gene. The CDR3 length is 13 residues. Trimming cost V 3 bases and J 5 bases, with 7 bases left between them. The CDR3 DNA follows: TGTGCCAGCAGCTTGGTACAGACCGGGGAGCTGTTTTTT. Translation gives CASSLVQTGELFF.

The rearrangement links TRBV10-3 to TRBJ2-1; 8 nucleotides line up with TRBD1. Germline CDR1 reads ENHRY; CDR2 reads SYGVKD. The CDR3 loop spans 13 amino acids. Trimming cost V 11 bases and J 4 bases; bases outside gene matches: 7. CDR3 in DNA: TGTGCCGCGCTGGACAGGGAGTACAATGAGCAGTTCTTC. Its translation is CAALDREYNEQFF.

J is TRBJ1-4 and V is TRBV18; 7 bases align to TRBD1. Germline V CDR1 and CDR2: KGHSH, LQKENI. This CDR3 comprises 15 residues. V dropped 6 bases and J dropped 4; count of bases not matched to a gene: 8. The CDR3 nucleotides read TGTGCCAGCTCCCGCGGACAGGCAGTTAATGAAAAACTGTTTTTT. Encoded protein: CASSRGQAVNEKLFF.

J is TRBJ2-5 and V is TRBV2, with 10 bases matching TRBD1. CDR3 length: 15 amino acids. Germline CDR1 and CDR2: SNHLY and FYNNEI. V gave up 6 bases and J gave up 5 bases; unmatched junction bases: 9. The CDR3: CASSAWTGGFETQYF. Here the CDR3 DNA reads TGTGCCAGCAGCGCATGGACAGGGGGTTTCGAGACCCAGTACTTC.

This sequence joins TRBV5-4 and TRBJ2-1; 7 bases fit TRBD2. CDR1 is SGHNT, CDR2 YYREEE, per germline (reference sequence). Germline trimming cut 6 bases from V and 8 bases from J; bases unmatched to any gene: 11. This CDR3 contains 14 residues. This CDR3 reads CASTEKGAGDEQFF. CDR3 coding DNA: TGTGCCAGCACCGAAAAAGGCGCGGGGGATGAGCAGTTCTTC.

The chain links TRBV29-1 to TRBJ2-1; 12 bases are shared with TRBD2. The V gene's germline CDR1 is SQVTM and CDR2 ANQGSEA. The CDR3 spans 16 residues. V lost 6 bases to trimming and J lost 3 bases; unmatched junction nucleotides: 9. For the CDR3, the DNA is TGCAGCGTCGATGCAAAGGGACTAGCGGGCTACAATGAGCAGTTCTTC. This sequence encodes CSVDAKGLAGYNEQFF.

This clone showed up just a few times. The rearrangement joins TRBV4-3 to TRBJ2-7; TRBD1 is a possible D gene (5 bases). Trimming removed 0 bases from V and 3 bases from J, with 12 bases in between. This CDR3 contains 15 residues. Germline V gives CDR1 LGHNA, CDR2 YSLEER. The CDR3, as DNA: TGCGCCAGCAGCCAAGATGGGGCAGACCTCTACGAGCAGTACTTC. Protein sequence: CASSQDGADLYEQYF.

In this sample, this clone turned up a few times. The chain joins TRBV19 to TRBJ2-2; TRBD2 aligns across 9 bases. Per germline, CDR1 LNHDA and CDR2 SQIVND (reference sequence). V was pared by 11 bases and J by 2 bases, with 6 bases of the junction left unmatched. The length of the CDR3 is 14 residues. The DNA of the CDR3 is TGTGCCCGGAGACTAGCGGCAAACACCGGGGAGCTGTTTTTT. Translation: CARRLAANTGELFF.

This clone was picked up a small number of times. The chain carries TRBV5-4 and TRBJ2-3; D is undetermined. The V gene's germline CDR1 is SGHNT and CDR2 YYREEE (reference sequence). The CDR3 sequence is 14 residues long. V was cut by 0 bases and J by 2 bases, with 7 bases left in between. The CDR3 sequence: CASSLVQYTDTQYF. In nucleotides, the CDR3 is TGTGCCAGCAGCTTGGTACAGTACACAGATACGCAGTATTTT.

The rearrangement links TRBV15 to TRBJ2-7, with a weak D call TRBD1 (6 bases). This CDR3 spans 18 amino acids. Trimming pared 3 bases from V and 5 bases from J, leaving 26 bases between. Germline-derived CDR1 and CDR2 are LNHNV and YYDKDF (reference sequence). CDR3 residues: CATSRGTGPGGYRNEQYF. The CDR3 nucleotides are TGTGCCACCAGCAGGGGAACAGGCCCTGGGGGCTATAGAAACGAGCAGTACTTC. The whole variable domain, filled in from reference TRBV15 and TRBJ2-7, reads DAMVIQNPRYQVTQFGKPVTLSCSQTLNHNVMYWYQQKSSQAPKLLFHYYDKDFNNEADTPDNFQSRRPNTSFCFLDIRSPGLGDTAMYLCATSRGTGPGGYRNEQYFGPGTRLTVT.

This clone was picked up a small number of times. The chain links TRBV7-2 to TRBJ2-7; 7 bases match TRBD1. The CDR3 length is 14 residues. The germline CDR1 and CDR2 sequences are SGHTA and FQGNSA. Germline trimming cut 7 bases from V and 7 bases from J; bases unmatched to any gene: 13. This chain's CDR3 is CASTPTGSVGEQYF. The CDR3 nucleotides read TGTGCCAGCACCCCGACAGGGTCTGTGGGTGAGCAGTACTTC.

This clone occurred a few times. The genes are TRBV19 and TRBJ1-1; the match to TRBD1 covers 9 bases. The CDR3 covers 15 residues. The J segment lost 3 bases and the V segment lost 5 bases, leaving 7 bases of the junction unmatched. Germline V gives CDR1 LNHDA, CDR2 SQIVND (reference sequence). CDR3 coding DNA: TGTGCCAGTAGTGCCCGGGACAGGGTGGACACTGAAGCTTTCTTT. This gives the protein CASSARDRVDTEAFF.